The 8 T cell receptor beta chains below all came from one sample that was sequenced in a study of early T cells in non-severe SARS-CoV-2 infection. From the 5' RACE reads, TCRdb called clonotypes with MiXCR, one entry per CDR3 protein. The sample shows roughly 80,000 distinct CDR3 sequences, about a sixth of them seen only once. Sequencing was carried out using whole blood. The receptors stem from an adult who was a healthcare worker with PCR-confirmed SARS-CoV-2 infection or an uninfected control (not recorded which).

This clonotype came up a few times. This rearrangement joins TRBV4-1 to TRBJ2-2, with D possibly matching TRBD2 (6 bases). Germline CDR1 is MGHRA and CDR2 is YSYEKL. CDR3 length equals 14 residues. Trimming left V 1 base short and J 9 bases short, with 12 bases between. CDR3 loop: CASSQVGGPRELFF. CDR3 coding DNA: TGCGCCAGCAGCCAAGTAGGAGGGCCCAGGGAGCTGTTTTTT.

This clonotype has a handful of counts. The rearrangement links TRBV14 to TRBJ2-4, with D unresolved. This CDR3 is 15 amino acids long. V dropped 1 base and J dropped 5 bases, with 12 bases sitting between them. Germline assignment: CDR1 SGHDN and CDR2 FVKESK. The DNA of the CDR3 is TGTGCCAGCAGCCAAGGGGTACAGAGCGAAAACATTCAGTACTTC. It codes for CASSQGVQSENIQYF. Complete variable domain (other parts from reference TRBV14 and TRBJ2-4): EAGVTQFPSHSVIEKGQTVTLRCDPISGHDNLYWYRRVMGKEIKFLLHFVKESKQDESGMPNNRFLAERTGGTYSTLKVQPAELEDSGVYFCASSQGVQSENIQYFGAGTRLSVL.

DNA of the CDR3: TGTGCCAGCAGCCTCGGACACAATGAGCAGTTCTTC. Protein product: CASSLGHNEQFF. V and J are TRBV11-2 and TRBJ2-1; no clear D gene. Trimming cost V 5 bases and J 5 bases, with 7 bases left between them. The CDR3 runs 12 residues. Germline V gene sequence: CDR1 SGHAT, CDR2 FQNNGV.

This sequence joins TRBV27 and TRBJ1-1; no clear D gene. The V end lost 4 bases, the J end lost 0 bases, and 9 bases lay between the germline ends. This CDR3 region has 14 residues. Per the germline V gene, CDR1 is MNHEY and CDR2 is SMNVEV (reference sequence). The CDR3, as DNA: TGTGCCAGCAGTTGGCGGGCCCTGAACACTGAAGCTTTCTTT. It yields the protein CASSWRALNTEAFF.

The chain is built from TRBV5-5 and TRBJ2-1; the D gene is possibly TRBD1 (6 bases). The germline gives CDR1 SGHKS, CDR2 YYEKEE (reference sequence). The V end lost 0 bases, the J end lost 7 bases, and 14 bases lay between the germline ends. CDR3 size: 15 residues. CDR3 bases: TGTGCCAGCAGCTTGGCAGCACCTACAGGGAATGAGCAGTTCTTC. Encoded protein: CASSLAAPTGNEQFF.

This chain connects TRBV5-1 to TRBJ1-5; D is uncertain. V shed 4 bases and J shed 3 bases, with 8 bases lying between them. This CDR3 contains 13 residues. Germline V lookup: CDR1 SGHRS, CDR2 YFSETQ. The DNA for the CDR3 is TGCGCCAGCAGCATCGACACCAATCAGCCCCAGCATTTT. Translating gives CASSIDTNQPQHF.

The chain recombines TRBV15 with TRBJ2-6; maybe TRBD2 (7 bases). Trimming pared 1 base from V and 0 bases from J, leaving 28 bases between. The germline V gene encodes CDR1 LNHNV and CDR2 YYDKDF (reference sequence). The CDR3 runs 23 residues. DNA of the CDR3: TGTGCCACCAGCAGAGTTACAGGGACCGCTTCGTCGCGGGGGCTCTCTGGGGCCAACGTCCTGACTTTC. It specifies CATSRVTGTASSRGLSGANVLTF.

The chain recombines TRBV5-6 with TRBJ1-2; TRBD1 agrees at 7 bases. V shed 0 bases, J shed 5 bases, and the junction held 10 bases outside the gene matches. The CDR3 covers 16 residues. Per the germline V gene, CDR1 is SGHDT and CDR2 is YYEEEE. The CDR3 DNA reads TGTGCCAGCAGCTTGGCGACCCCGGGACAGAGATATGGCTACACCTTC. This encodes CASSLATPGQRYGYTF. Supplemented by reference TRBV5-6 and TRBJ1-2, the full variable domain reads DAGVTQSPTHLIKTRGQQVTLRCSPKSGHDTVSWYQQALGQGPQFIFQYYEEEERQRGNFPDRFSGHQFPNYSSELNVNALLLGDSALYLCASSLATPGQRYGYTFGSGTRLTVV.